Listed below are T cell receptor beta chains from one sample, sequenced in a study of OX40 agonist ivuxolimab in advanced cancers. Sequenced by immunoSEQ multiplex PCR; TCRdb stores in-frame clones only, minus some. The sample includes 9,500 to 15,000 clones, 70% to 75% of them seen just once. This specimen consisted of CD4+ or CD8+ T cells sorted from blood, obtained in a trial of the OX40 agonist ivuxolimab. Every receptor here comes from an adult with an advanced solid tumor such as melanoma, head and neck, liver or kidney cancer. CDR3s include the opening cysteine and the closing phenylalanine or tryptophan. The D gene is left open where the match is weak. Not all rows give a size; the values are once, few, many and, for expanded clones, a class.

clone_size | cdr3_length | d_call | j_call | v_call | cdr3_nt | cdr3_aa
. | 11 | . | TRBJ2-1 | TRBV11-3 | TGTGCCAGCAGCCGTGGGGGTGAGCAGTTCTTC | CASSRGGEQFF
. | 22 | TRBD2 | TRBJ2-3 | TRBV7-3 | TGTGCCAGCAGCTTAGGTTCCGATTACGAGACTAGCATTACGGAAGTCACAGATACGCAGTATTTT | CASSLGSDYETSITEVTDTQYF
. | 12 | . | TRBJ2-7 | TRBV18 | TGTGCCAGCTCACCAGAATCCTACGAGCAGTACTTC | CASSPESYEQYF
. | 14 | TRBD1 | TRBJ2-2 | TRBV9 | TGTGCCAGCAGCGACAGGGGGCACACCGGGGAGCTGTTTTTT | CASSDRGHTGELFF
. | 14 | . | TRBJ1-5 | TRBV27 | TGTGCCAGCAGTTTATTTAGGGGGGGACAGCCCCAGCATTTT | CASSLFRGGQPQHF
. | 17 | . | TRBJ1-1 | TRBV28 | TGTGCCAGCAGTTTATTTGGGGTTGATAGCATGAACACTGAAGCTTTCTTT | CASSLFGVDSMNTEAFF
. | 13 | . | TRBJ1-1 | TRBV7-9 | TGTGCCAGCAGCTTATCCGGGAACACTGAAGCTTTCTTT | CASSLSGNTEAFF
. | 15 | TRBD2 | TRBJ2-3 | TRBV6-6 | TGTGCCAGCAGTTACCTTAGCGGGAGCACAGATACGCAGTATTTT | CASSYLSGSTDTQYF
few | 14 | . | TRBJ1-6 | TRBV30 | TGTGCCTGGAGCCTCGTGGGAGGGAATTCACCCCTCCACTTT | CAWSLVGGNSPLHF
. | 16 | TRBD2 | TRBJ2-1 | TRBV4-1 | TGCGCCAGCAGCCAAGCGGGCCTAGCGGGAGTGGATGAGCAGTTCTTC | CASSQAGLAGVDEQFF
. | 14 | . | TRBJ2-2 | TRBV4-3 | TGCGCCAGCAGCCAAGGCCAGGGTACCGGGGAGCTGTTTTTT | CASSQGQGTGELFF
. | 15 | . | TRBJ2-2 | TRBV7-9 | TGTGCCAGCAGCCCGCCCTCCTCGAGCACCGGGGAGCTGTTTTTT | CASSPPSSSTGELFF
. | 13 | . | TRBJ1-1 | TRBV28 | TGTGCCAGCAGTAGAAGGGAGAACACTGAAGCTTTCTTT | CASSRRENTEAFF
few | 15 | TRBD1 | TRBJ2-2 | TRBV7-9 | TGTGCCAGCAGCTCCGGACAGGCCTCGCTCGGGGAGCTGTTTTTT | CASSSGQASLGELFF
. | 14 | TRBD2 | TRBJ2-1 | TRBV7-9 | TGTGCCAGCAGCGATCCAGTAGCGGGGAGAGAGCAGTTCTTC | CASSDPVAGREQFF
medium-sized | 14 | TRBD1 | TRBJ2-7 | TRBV28 | TGTGCCAGCGCAGGGACAGGCAGCTCCTACGAGCAGTACTTC | CASAGTGSSYEQYF
few | 13 | . | TRBJ2-5 | TRBV7-9 | TGTGCCAGCAGCTTAGGGGCACAAGAGACCCAGTACTTC | CASSLGAQETQYF
. | 14 | TRBD1 | TRBJ2-7 | TRBV27 | TGTGCCAGCAGTTTAGGCAGGGGGCCCAACGAGCAGTACTTC | CASSLGRGPNEQYF
. | 14 | . | TRBJ1-1 | TRBV2 | TGTGCCAGCAGTCCCACCCCAGATGGCACTGAAGCTTTCTTT | CASSPTPDGTEAFF
. | 17 | TRBD1 | TRBJ1-2 | TRBV9 | TGTGCCAGCAGCAGAGGGATAGGTGGGACAGGGGTCTATGGCTACACCTTC | CASSRGIGGTGVYGYTF
. | 16 | TRBD1 | TRBJ1-6 | TRBV7-8 | TGTGCCAGCAGCCACCGGCGGACAGGGGACAATTCACCCCTCCACTTT | CASSHRRTGDNSPLHF
. | 16 | TRBD2 | TRBJ2-2 | TRBV7-9 | TGTGCCAGCAGCACAATAGCGGGGAGCGGCACCGGGGAGCTGTTTTTT | CASSTIAGSGTGELFF
. | 13 | . | TRBJ1-2 | TRBV19 | TGTGCCAGTAGAAGGACGCCGGGCTATGGCCACACCTTC | CASRRTPGYGHTF
medium-sized | 14 | . | TRBJ1-6 | TRBV28 | TGTGCCAGCAGTTTTGGGGGGACCGATTCACCCCTCCACTTT | CASSFGGTDSPLHF
. | 14 | TRBD1 | TRBJ2-7 | TRBV6-5 | TGTGCCAGCAGCCCCAGGGGGCGCGTCTACGAGCAGTACTTC | CASSPRGRVYEQYF
once | 16 | TRBD2 | TRBJ2-5 | TRBV7-9 | TGTGCCAGCAGCTCGCCCTGGGGGGGGTACCAAGAGACCCAGTACTTC | CASSSPWGGYQETQYF
few | 14 | TRBD1 | TRBJ1-1 | TRBV7-8 | TGTGCCAGCAGCCCAGGGGACAGGAACACTGAAGCTTTCTTT | CASSPGDRNTEAFF
once | 14 | TRBD2 | TRBJ2-1 | TRBV7-8 | TGTGCCAGCAGAGGACTAGCGGACTACAATGAGCAGTTCTTC | CASRGLADYNEQFF
. | 15 | . | TRBJ2-7 | TRBV7-8 | TGTGCCAGCAGCTACGGATACGGGGCCTTCTACGAGCAGTACTTC | CASSYGYGAFYEQYF
. | 16 | . | TRBJ2-6 | TRBV7-9 | TGTGCCAGCAGCCAACAGGGTTCCTCTGGGGCCAACGTCCTGACTTTC | CASSQQGSSGANVLTF
once | 15 | . | TRBJ2-3 | TRBV28 | TGTGCCAGCAGTTCCTCAGGGGACTACACAGATACGCAGTATTTT | CASSSSGDYTDTQYF
. | 15 | TRBD2 | TRBJ2-1 | TRBV7-6 | TGTGCCAGTCTAGCGGGGCTAGAACCCTACAATGAGCAGTTCTTC | CASLAGLEPYNEQFF
. | 15 | TRBD1 | TRBJ1-2 | TRBV6-5 | TGTGCCAGCAGTTACTCCGGGACAGACCTCTATGGCTACACCTTC | CASSYSGTDLYGYTF
few | 14 | . | TRBJ2-6 | TRBV30 | TGTGCCTGGAGTGCAGGGAGTGGGGCCAACGTCCTGACTTTC | CAWSAGSGANVLTF
few | 18 | . | TRBJ2-3 | TRBV28 | TGTGCCAGCAGTTTAGAAAGGCTCGGTGGGGCGAGCCCAGATACGCAGTATTTT | CASSLERLGGASPDTQYF
. | 13 | TRBD2 | TRBJ2-1 | TRBV7-9 | TGTGCCAGCAGCTCTTCGACTAGCGGTGAGCAGTTCTTC | CASSSSTSGEQFF
. | 13 | . | TRBJ1-1 | TRBV7-2 | TGTGCCAGCAGCTTAGTATCAGGGGCTGAAGCTTTCTTT | CASSLVSGAEAFF
once | 15 | TRBD1 | TRBJ2-7 | TRBV2 | TGTGCCAGCAGCCCCCCGCGGACAGGGGAGCTCGAGCAGTACTTC | CASSPPRTGELEQYF
. | 16 | . | TRBJ2-5 | TRBV13 | TGTGCCAGCAGCGGGCGGGGTGACTACTCCGCCGAGACCCAGTACTTC | CASSGRGDYSAETQYF
. | 14 | . | TRBJ2-3 | TRBV7-9 | TGTGCCAGCAGCTTAGACGGATCGGTGAATACGCAGTATTTT | CASSLDGSVNTQYF
. | 19 | TRBD2 | TRBJ2-3 | TRBV6-1 | TGTGCCAGCAGTGGGCAACTAGCGGGAGGGGTAGTTTGGACAGATACGCAGTATTTT | CASSGQLAGGVVWTDTQYF
. | 14 | . | TRBJ1-4 | TRBV6-6 | TGTGCCAGCAGCCCTACAGGATCTAATGAAAAACTGTTTTTT | CASSPTGSNEKLFF
. | 14 | . | TRBJ2-2 | TRBV5-6 | TGTGCCAGCAGCTTGGTAGGGAACACCGGGGAGCTGTTTTTT | CASSLVGNTGELFF